The sequence of this TCR beta chain was determined in a study of vaccination and CD4 T cells after COVID-19. Study context: Median time from second vaccine dose to sampling was about 70 days (14 to 241).

Whole-study findings and limits: In convalescent patients, 304 of 307 vaccine-specific clones were spike mono-reactive.

The study sequenced cultured CD4+ T cell DNA using the Oncomine TCR Beta short-read assay. TCRdb re-called the PCR reads through MiXCR, storing one row per CDR3 protein. The table lists around 19,000 distinct CDR3 sequences, approximately 61% of them singletons, with over 3.5% in the top ten. The CDR3 covers 14 residues. Germline V gene lookup returns CDR1 LNHNV and CDR2 YYDKDF (reference sequence). Trimming took 0 bases from V and 8 from J; bases not matched to a gene: 2. Treatment noted: roughly 11-day PBMC culture with coronavirus spike peptide pools or control peptides (ViraFEST assay). Details on this clonotype: Its antigen remains unidentified.

The TCR sequence derives from a human donor who had recovered from COVID-19. This chain uses TRBV15 with TRBJ2-2, with 8 nucleotides matching TRBD1. Sample: CD4+ T cells from blood, cultured in vitro. CDR3 coding DNA: TGTGCCACCAGCAGAGAACAGGGGGTAGGGGAGCTGTTTTTT. Translation: CATSREQGVGELFF.